The clone carrying this T cell receptor beta chain was seen only a few times. This sample was taken from a study of cytomegalovirus exposure and HLA in healthy donors. PCR employed 60 Vbeta and 13 Jbeta primers. Sequenced by immunoSEQ multiplex PCR; TCRdb stores in-frame clones only, minus some. Among fewer than 150,000 clones listed, 15% were seen once. The receptor was derived from a woman between 18 and 29 years old in good health and CMV-seronegative. Sequencing was done on a sample of PBMCs.

The CDR3 nucleotides are TGTGCCAGCAGTGATGAGGAGAACAAATTCTATGGCTACACCTTC. Translating gives CASSDEENKFYGYTF. This chain uses TRBV2 with TRBJ1-2; D unresolved. The germline V and J ends were trimmed by 3 bases and 4 bases, with 15 bases remaining between them. Germline V gene data show CDR1 as SNHLY and CDR2 as FYNNEI. The CDR3 runs 15 residues.